The subject of this entry is one T cell receptor beta chain. The CDR3 contains 15 residues. The germline V gene has CDR1 SGHRS and CDR2 YFSETQ. V was pared by 0 bases and J by 4 bases, with 13 bases between. According to the study, genomic DNA was the template for TCR beta VDJ and CDR3 profiling. TCRdb independently ran MiXCR on the reads; one entry per CDR3 protein. The sample lists 80,000 or so distinct CDR3 sequences; more than 40% were seen once. The record originates from a study of CD8+CD57+ T cells in acquired aplastic anemia. Study as a whole: The mean DNA yield obtained from sorted CD4+ and CD8+ cells came to roughly 3.4 ug.

The sample taken for sequencing was sorted CD4+, CD8+, or CD8+CD57+ T cells (not recorded which) from PBMCs. The TCR was taken from a human donor in good health, serving as a control. The chain recombines TRBV5-1 with TRBJ1-2; a weak D match, TRBD1 (5 bases). DNA of the CDR3: TGCGCCAGCAGCTTGGATTACGGGGCGGCCTATGGCTACACCTTC. Translating it yields CASSLDYGAAYGYTF.